The next 20 T cell receptor beta chains were all read from a single sample in a study of brain T cells in children with intractable seizures (dated by TCRdb to the early 2020s). What the time point label conveys for this sample: blood from clinic visit 5 months post-surgery; TSC patient then seizure free. The library was obtained by the immunoSEQ multiplex PCR assay. The source is immuneACCESS, and TCRdb retained only in-frame sequences with V and J called. Part of the clones is not carried over; for the studies checked, unresolved V genes explain less than half of this, and the remainder is unexplained. Recorded for this sample are about 340,000 clones; over 90% of them occurred a single time. The top ten clones comprise 4.5% to 7% of the sample. The sample in question was peripheral blood, obtained more than 4 months after surgery. These receptors came from a boy in the first two years of life with tuberous sclerosis and intractable seizures.

The V and J genes are TRBV7-9 and TRBJ2-5, with TRBD1 identical over 9 bases. This CDR3 spans 12 amino acids. Germline lookup yields CDR1 SEHNR and CDR2 FQNEAQ (reference sequence). CDR3 bases: TGTGCTGCGGGACAGGGAGGGGAGACCCAGTACTTC. As protein: CAAGQGGETQYF.

CDR3 region: CASSPSLDTQYF. The DNA for the CDR3 is TGTGCCAGCAGTCCCTCCCTAGATACGCAGTATTTT. The chain couples TRBV28 to TRBJ2-3; no reliable D call. Trimming took off 5 bases at V and 5 bases at J, with 8 bases between the two ends. CDR1 MDHEN and CDR2 SYDVKM come from the germline V gene. This CDR3 has 12 amino acids. The full variable domain, rest sourced from reference TRBV28 and TRBJ2-3, is DVKVTQSSRYLVKRTGEKVFLECVQDMDHENMFWYRQDPGLGLRLIYFSYDVKMKEKGDIPEGYSVSREKKERFSLILESASTNQTSMYLCASSPSLDTQYFGPGTRLTVL.

This chain uses TRBV5-6 with TRBJ1-4; D uncertain. Trimming pared 3 bases from V and 7 bases from J, leaving 13 bases between. The CDR3 length is 14 residues. Germline CDR1 SGHDT, CDR2 YYEEEE. The CDR3 bases are TGTGCCAGCAGCTCCGGCGTACCTGGTGAAAAACTGTTTTTT. Translation: CASSSGVPGEKLFF.

The V call is TRBV25-1, the J call TRBJ1-1, with D hard to call. There are 13 residues in the CDR3. V was clipped by 6 bases and J by 2 bases, with 10 bases between them. In germline, CDR1 is MGHDK, CDR2 SYGVNS. DNA of the CDR3: TGTGCCAGCAGGTGGGCGGGAAACACTGAAGCTTTCTTT. This gives the protein CASRWAGNTEAFF.

The gene calls are TRBV27 and TRBJ2-7; a weak D match, TRBD2 (5 bases). This CDR3 is built from 13 residues. V lost 4 bases, J lost 4 bases, and 11 bases lay in between. CDR1 is MNHEY, CDR2 SMNVEV, per germline (reference sequence). CDR3 DNA sequence: TGTGCCAGCAGTTCCTCGGACTGGTACGAGCAGTACTTC. Translated, it gives CASSSSDWYEQYF.

The chain couples TRBV15 to TRBJ1-2; D gene unclear. V was trimmed by 0 bases and J by 8 bases, leaving 10 bases between them. The length of the CDR3 is 13 residues. Germline V lookup: CDR1 LNHNV, CDR2 YYDKDF (reference sequence). CDR3 loop: CATSRDQELGYTF. In DNA, the CDR3 is TGTGCCACCAGCAGAGACCAGGAATTGGGCTACACCTTC.

The V and J genes are TRBV5-6 and TRBJ2-1; the match to TRBD1 covers 11 bases. The CDR3 has 13 residues. From germline, CDR1 is SGHDT and CDR2 YYEEEE. V trimming: 3 bases; J trimming: 14 bases; junction bases outside the gene matches: 7. CDR3 in amino acids: CASSSDRGPREFF. In DNA form, the CDR3 reads TGTGCCAGCAGCTCGGACAGGGGGCCTAGGGAGTTCTTC.

This chain connects TRBV6-6 to TRBJ2-2, with a possible D match to TRBD2 (7 bases). This CDR3 is 15 amino acids long. From germline, CDR1 is MNHNY and CDR2 SVGAGI (reference sequence). Trimming took 4 bases from V and 4 from J, leaving 13 bases between them. The CDR3 DNA reads TGTGCCAGCAGTTCCAGGGGAGGGCGCACCGGGGAGCTGTTTTTT. This codes for CASSSRGGRTGELFF.

This chain joins TRBV7-3 and TRBJ2-3; 8 nucleotides align to TRBD1. The CDR3 is made up of 13 amino acids. Germline values: CDR1 SGHTA, CDR2 FQGTGA. V was clipped by 2 bases and J by 7 bases; unmatched bases: 2. In DNA form, the CDR3 reads TGTGCCAGCAGCTTAGACAGGGGCAATACGCAGTATTTT. This codes for CASSLDRGNTQYF.

The rearrangement joins TRBV2 to TRBJ1-1; D is ambiguous. Per the germline V gene, CDR1 is SNHLY and CDR2 is FYNNEI. The V and J ends lost 2 bases and 0 bases respectively, with 10 bases between them. The CDR3 loop spans 15 amino acids. The CDR3 nucleotides read TGTGCCAGCAGTGAATACGGGCAGATGAACACTGAAGCTTTCTTT. Encoded protein: CASSEYGQMNTEAFF.

This sequence joins TRBV2 and TRBJ2-7; no clear D. The germline V and J ends were trimmed by 5 bases and 2 bases, with 13 bases remaining between them. This CDR3 region has 14 residues. Germline values: CDR1 SNHLY, CDR2 FYNNEI. CDR3 in DNA: TGTGCCAGCAGTAAGACACCACTTCCCTACGAGCAGTACTTC. Protein sequence: CASSKTPLPYEQYF.

This chain uses TRBV12-3 or TRBV12-4 with TRBJ1-1; D possibly corresponds to TRBD1 (5 bases). Trimming took 4 bases from V and 8 from J, leaving 14 bases between them. The CDR3 totals 13 residues. The CDR3 loop is CASSSIPWTEAFF. In nucleotides, the CDR3 is TGTGCCAGCAGTTCAATTCCTTGGACAGAAGCTTTCTTT.

The V call is TRBV7-2, the J call TRBJ2-3, with 10 nucleotides matching TRBD2. Germline V gene lookup returns CDR1 SGHTA and CDR2 FQGNSA. The CDR3 length is 13 residues. With 5 bases clipped from V and 4 bases from J, the junction kept 0 bases outside the gene matches. The CDR3 loop reads CASSTSGADTQYF. CDR3 coding DNA: TGTGCCAGCAGCACTAGCGGGGCAGATACGCAGTATTTT.

This chain uses TRBV10-1 with TRBJ2-7; 9 bases are a match to TRBD2. Germline CDR1 and CDR2: WNHNN and SYGVQD (reference sequence). This CDR3 has 15 amino acids. Germline trimming cut 3 bases from V and 5 bases from J; bases unmatched to any gene: 8. The CDR3 spells CASSEGSASGNEQYF. CDR3 bases: TGCGCCAGCAGTGAAGGTTCGGCTAGCGGGAACGAGCAGTACTTC.

The V gene is TRBV5-6, the J gene TRBJ2-7; TRBD2 might be the D (6 bases). Looked up from germline, CDR1 is SGHDT and CDR2 is YYEEEE. The CDR3 consists of 13 residues. V lost 3 bases and J 3 bases, leaving 10 bases between the germline ends. This chain's CDR3 is CASSCGGIYEQYF. The CDR3 nucleotides read TGTGCCAGCAGCTGCGGCGGGATCTACGAGCAGTACTTC.

The rearrangement joins TRBV27 to TRBJ2-7; 7 nucleotides match TRBD2. The CDR3 is 19 residues long. The V gene end was trimmed by 6 bases and the J gene end by 1 base; junction bases not matched to a gene: 21. Germline values: CDR1 MNHEY, CDR2 SMNVEV (reference sequence). The CDR3 loop is CASRGEIRDYPPKSYEQYF. CDR3 DNA: TGTGCCAGCAGGGGGGAGATCCGGGACTACCCACCAAAATCCTACGAGCAGTACTTC.

The rearrangement uses TRBV2 and TRBJ1-3, with 7 bases fitting TRBD1. Unmatched junction bases numbered 5, after V lost 6 bases and J lost 0 bases. CDR1 and CDR2 (germline): SNHLY, FYNNEI. This CDR3 region has 15 residues. DNA for the CDR3: TGTGCCAGCAGAGCCGGGACAGACTCTGGAAACACCATATATTTT. Translating gives CASRAGTDSGNTIYF.

With regard to this clone: Other DNA sequences in the same sample also yield this CDR3. The J gene is TRBJ2-7, the V gene TRBV30; TRBD1 might be the D (5 bases). Trimming removed 0 bases at V and 3 bases at J, with 9 bases between. CDR1 GTSNPN and CDR2 SVGIG come from the germline V gene (reference sequence). The CDR3 is 13 residues long. CDR3 nucleotide sequence: TGTGCCTGGAGTGTGGGCAGGGACTACGAGCAGTACTTC. This gives the protein CAWSVGRDYEQYF.

The chain combines TRBV29-1 with TRBJ2-7; 7 nucleotides align to TRBD2. CDR3 length equals 16 residues. CDR1 is SQVTM, CDR2 ANQGSEA, per germline. J lost 4 bases, V lost 4 bases, and 16 bases had no gene match. Written as DNA, the CDR3 is TGCAGCGTTGGAGGTGGTTGGCGGGAGCTGGGTTACGAGCAGTACTTC. This codes for CSVGGGWRELGYEQYF.

In nucleotides, the CDR3 is TGTGCCAGCAGTCGGACGGCTAACTATGGCTACACCTTC. Residues: CASSRTANYGYTF. The chain has TRBV6-5 and TRBJ1-2; no reliable D call. V lost 5 bases and J lost 0, with 7 bases in between. CDR1 and CDR2 (germline): MNHEY, SVGAGI. This CDR3 spans 13 amino acids.